This TCR beta chain was observed in a study of T cell changes during pregnancy in multiple sclerosis. The germline gives CDR1 KGHSH, CDR2 LQKENI. The CDR3 has 12 residues. Trimming stripped 3 bases from V and 12 bases from J, with 14 bases between. The repertoire was sequenced with immunoSEQ multiplex PCR; TCRdb's copy has only in-frame clones and lacks some. This sample yields more than 90,000 clones, of which around nine tenths are seen a single time; less than 2% belongs to the top ten. The source of this sequence is a female donor with multiple sclerosis, enrolled in a pregnancy study. Sequences were derived from peripheral blood, sampled in the third trimester of pregnancy. This chain links TRBV18 with TRBJ1-1; TRBD1 might be the D (6 bases). The CDR3 bases are TGTGCCAGCTCACCGTTACAGGGTGGAACTTTCTTT. Protein product: CASSPLQGGTFF. Filled out from reference TRBV18 and TRBJ1-1, the complete variable domain reads NAGVMQNPRHLVRRRGQEARLRCSPMKGHSHVYWYRQLPEEGLKFMVYLQKENIIDESGMPKERFSAEFPKEGPSILRIQQVVRGDSAAYFCASSPLQGGTFFGQGTRLTVV.